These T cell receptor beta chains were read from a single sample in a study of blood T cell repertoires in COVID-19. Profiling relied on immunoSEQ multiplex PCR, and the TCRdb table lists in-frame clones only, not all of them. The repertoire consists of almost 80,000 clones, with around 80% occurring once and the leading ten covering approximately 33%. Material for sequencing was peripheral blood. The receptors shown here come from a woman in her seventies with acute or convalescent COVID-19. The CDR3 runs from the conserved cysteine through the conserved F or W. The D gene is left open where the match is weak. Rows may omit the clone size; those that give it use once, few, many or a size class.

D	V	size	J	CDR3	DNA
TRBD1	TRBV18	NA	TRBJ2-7	CASSPFGTDPYEQYF	TGTGCCAGCTCACCATTTGGGACAGACCCCTACGAGCAGTACTTC
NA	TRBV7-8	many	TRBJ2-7	CASSLDRVTYEQYF	TGTGCCAGCAGCTTAGACAGGGTAACGTACGAGCAGTACTTC
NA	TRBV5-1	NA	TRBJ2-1	CASSLTKNEQFF	TGCGCCAGCAGCCTAACGAAAAATGAGCAGTTCTTC
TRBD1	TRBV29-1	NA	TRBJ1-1	CSVVVDRGGNTEAFF	TGCAGCGTTGTAGTGGACAGGGGGGGGAACACTGAAGCTTTCTTT
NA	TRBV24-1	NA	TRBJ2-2	CATSDLPTGELFF	TGTGCCACCAGTGACCTCCCCACCGGGGAGCTGTTTTTT
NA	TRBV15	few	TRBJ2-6	CATSGGQTSGANVLTF	TGTGCCACCAGCGGTGGACAGACCTCTGGGGCCAACGTCCTGACTTTC
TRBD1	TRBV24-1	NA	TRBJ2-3	CATSDSSGTGADTQYF	TGTGCCACCAGTGATTCCTCGGGGACAGGGGCAGATACGCAGTATTTT
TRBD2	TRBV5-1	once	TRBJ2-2	CASSLGLAGVSTGELFF	TGCGCCAGCAGCTTGGGACTAGCGGGAGTATCCACCGGGGAGCTGTTTTTT
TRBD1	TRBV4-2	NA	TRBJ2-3	CASSQGRGGNTDTQYF	TGTGCCAGCAGCCAAGGACGAGGGGGCAACACAGATACGCAGTATTTT
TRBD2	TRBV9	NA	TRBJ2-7	CASSATSGSSYEQYF	TGTGCCAGCAGCGCGACTAGCGGGAGCTCCTACGAGCAGTACTTC
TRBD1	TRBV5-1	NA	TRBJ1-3	CASSPGQALRGNTIYF	TGCGCCAGCAGCCCGGGACAGGCACTACGGGGAAACACCATATATTTT
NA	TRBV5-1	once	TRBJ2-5	CASSFNENLKETQYF	TGCGCCAGCAGCTTCAATGAAAACTTAAAAGAGACCCAGTACTTC
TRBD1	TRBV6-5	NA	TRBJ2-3	CASSLTGWTQYF	TGTGCCAGCAGCTTGACAGGGTGGACGCAGTATTTT
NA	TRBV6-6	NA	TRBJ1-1	CASRLQMLNTEAFF	TGTGCCAGCAGATTACAGATGTTGAACACTGAAGCTTTCTTT
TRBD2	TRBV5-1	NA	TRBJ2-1	CASSQGFGTSGSLYNEQFF	TGCGCCAGCAGCCAGGGGTTCGGCACTAGCGGGAGCCTCTACAATGAGCAGTTCTTC
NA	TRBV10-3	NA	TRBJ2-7	CAITASGGDYEQYF	TGTGCCATCACCGCTTCGGGGGGCGACTACGAGCAGTACTTC
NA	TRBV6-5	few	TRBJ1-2	CASRATVNYGYTF	TGTGCCAGCAGGGCCACAGTAAACTATGGCTACACCTTC
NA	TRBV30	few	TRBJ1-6	CAWSVVGSNSPLHF	TGTGCCTGGAGCGTCGTGGGCAGTAATTCACCCCTCCACTTT
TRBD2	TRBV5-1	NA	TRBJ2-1	CASSLSSGTNSYNEQFF	TGCGCCAGCAGCCTATCTAGCGGAACCAACTCCTACAATGAGCAGTTCTTC
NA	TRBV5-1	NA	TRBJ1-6	CASSLHRASYNSPLHF	TGCGCCAGCAGCTTGCACAGGGCGTCCTATAATTCACCCCTCCACTTT
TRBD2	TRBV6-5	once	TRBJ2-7	CASRGGGYLEQYF	TGTGCCAGCAGGGGGGGAGGGTACCTCGAGCAGTACTTC
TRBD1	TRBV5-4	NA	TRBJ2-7	CASSSPGQGSYEQYF	TGTGCCAGCAGCTCACCGGGACAGGGATCCTACGAGCAGTACTTC
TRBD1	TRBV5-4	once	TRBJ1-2	CASSLDQGARGYTF	TGTGCCAGCAGCTTGGACCAGGGGGCTCGGGGCTACACCTTC
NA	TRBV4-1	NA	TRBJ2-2	CASSQRQPSTGELFF	TGCGCCAGCAGCCAAAGACAGCCGAGCACCGGGGAGCTGTTTTTT
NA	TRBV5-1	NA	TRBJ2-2	CASSLAQYGELFF	TGCGCCAGCAGCTTGGCGCAGTACGGGGAGCTGTTTTTT